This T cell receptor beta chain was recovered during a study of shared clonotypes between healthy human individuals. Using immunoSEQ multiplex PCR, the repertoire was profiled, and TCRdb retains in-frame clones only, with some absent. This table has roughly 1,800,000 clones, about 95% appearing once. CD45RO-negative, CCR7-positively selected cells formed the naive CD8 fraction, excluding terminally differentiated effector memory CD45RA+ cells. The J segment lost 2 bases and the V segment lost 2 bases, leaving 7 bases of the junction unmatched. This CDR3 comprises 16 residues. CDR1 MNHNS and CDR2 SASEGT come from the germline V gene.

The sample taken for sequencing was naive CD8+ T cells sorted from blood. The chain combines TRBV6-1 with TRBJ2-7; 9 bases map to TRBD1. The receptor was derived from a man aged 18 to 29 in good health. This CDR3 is CASSEPGQGATYEQYF. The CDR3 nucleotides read TGTGCCAGCAGTGAACCGGGACAGGGAGCAACCTACGAGCAGTACTTC.